This TCR beta chain is from a study of a mutant IDH1 vaccine in newly diagnosed glioma. On the study more broadly: Following radiotherapy alone, or alongside temozolomide cycles, vaccination was started after an interval of 4-6 weeks. Study results and caveats: Patients showed vaccine-induced immune responses at a rate of 90% to 95%.

Some clones are missing from TCRdb's copy, which holds only in-frame ones; the method was immunoSEQ multiplex PCR. This repertoire shows 41,000 or so clones, approximately 90% found once; its top ten account for approximately 1.6%. The time point denotes: week 35, safety follow-up. All doses held 300 ug of mutant IDH1 20-mer peptide, with topical imiquimod. Patients received eight vaccinations in weeks 1, 3, 5, 7, 11, 15, 19, 23. This CDR3 is 15 amino acids long. Trimming took 2 bases from V and 3 from J; bases not matched to a gene: 5. CDR1 and CDR2 from the germline V gene are SGHKS and YYEKEE (reference sequence). On this clone: As yet, its antigen is unknown.

Specimen: PBMCs, collected from a glioma patient whose treatment included an IDH1 peptide vaccine. This chain links TRBV5-5 with TRBJ2-1, with 7 bases that match TRBD2. The clonotype comes from a man aged 35-49 years with glioma. DNA of the CDR3: TGTGCCAGCAGCTTCGCTTGGGAGGGCTACAATGAGCAGTTCTTC. Translated, it gives CASSFAWEGYNEQFF.